This T cell receptor beta chain came from a study of cytomegalovirus exposure and HLA in healthy donors. Trimming removed 3 bases at V and 6 bases at J, with 3 bases between. The CDR3 loop spans 11 amino acids. Germline CDR1 reads SEHNR; CDR2 reads FQNEAQ (reference sequence). Both 60 Vbeta primers and 13 Jbeta primers went into the PCR. Profiling relied on immunoSEQ multiplex PCR, and the TCRdb table lists in-frame clones only, not all of them. Of roughly 150,000 clones in the sample, roughly four fifths were seen once. Sequenced: PBMCs. This TCR derives from a man aged 25 to 40 in good health and CMV-seronegative. The J gene is TRBJ2-1, the V gene TRBV7-9; unclear D gene. The CDR3, as DNA: TGTGCCAGCAGCTTCCGCAATGAGCAGTTCTTC. This translates into CASSFRNEQFF.